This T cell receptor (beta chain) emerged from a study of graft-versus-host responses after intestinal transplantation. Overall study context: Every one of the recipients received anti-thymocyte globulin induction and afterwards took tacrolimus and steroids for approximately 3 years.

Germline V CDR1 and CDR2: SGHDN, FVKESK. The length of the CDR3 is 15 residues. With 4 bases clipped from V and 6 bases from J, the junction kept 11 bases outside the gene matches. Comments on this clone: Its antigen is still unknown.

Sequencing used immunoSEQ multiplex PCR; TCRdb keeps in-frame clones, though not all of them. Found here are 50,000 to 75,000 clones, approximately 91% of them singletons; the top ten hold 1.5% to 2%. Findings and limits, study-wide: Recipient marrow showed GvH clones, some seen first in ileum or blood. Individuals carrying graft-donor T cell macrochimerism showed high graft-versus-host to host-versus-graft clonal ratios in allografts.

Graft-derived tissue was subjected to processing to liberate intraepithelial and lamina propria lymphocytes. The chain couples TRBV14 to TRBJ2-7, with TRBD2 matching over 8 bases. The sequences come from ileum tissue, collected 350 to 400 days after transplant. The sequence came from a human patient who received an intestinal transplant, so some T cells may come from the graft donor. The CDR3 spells CASSPRLAGAGEQYF. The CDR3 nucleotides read TGTGCCAGCAGCCCAAGGCTAGCGGGCGCCGGCGAGCAGTACTTC.